This TCR beta chain was found in a study of tumor-infiltrating lymphocytes in primary liver carcinoma. This CDR3 has 15 amino acids. CDR1 is MNHNS and CDR2 is SASEGT in the germline V gene. The J segment lost 4 bases and the V segment lost 2 bases, leaving 1 base of the junction unmatched. This clonotype was counted ten times or more. No antigen is known for it. Whole-study results and caveats: A significantly higher top-250-clone fraction was found in tumors than in blood (p = 0.039).

A constant-region primer primed TCR beta cDNA synthesis from roughly 510 ng of total RNA. Generation of the TCR beta libraries relied on three nested multiplex PCR rounds using slightly modified ARM-PCR. TRBV1-TRBV30 forward primers paired with a C-beta reverse primer were used in the first two PCR rounds, which ran roughly 9 cycles each. TCRdb redid the calling of the multiplex PCR reads with MiXCR, one entry per CDR3 protein. The table has around 70,000 distinct CDR3 sequences, about 70% seen once. For each extraction, RNA and DNA were obtained together from around 18-30 mg of unsorted bulk tissue. The study sampled five separate regions from each tumor.

The TCR was taken from a man between 35 and 55 years old with primary liver carcinoma and hepatitis B virus infection. This chain uses TRBV6-1 with TRBJ2-3, with 12 bases lining up with TRBD2. Input material: liver tumor tissue from sampling region 4. Subset specified: tumor region T4, right-lateral pole. The CDR3 loop reads CASSELAGGPDTQYF. The DNA for the CDR3 is TGTGCCAGCAGTGAACTAGCGGGAGGGCCAGATACGCAGTATTTT.